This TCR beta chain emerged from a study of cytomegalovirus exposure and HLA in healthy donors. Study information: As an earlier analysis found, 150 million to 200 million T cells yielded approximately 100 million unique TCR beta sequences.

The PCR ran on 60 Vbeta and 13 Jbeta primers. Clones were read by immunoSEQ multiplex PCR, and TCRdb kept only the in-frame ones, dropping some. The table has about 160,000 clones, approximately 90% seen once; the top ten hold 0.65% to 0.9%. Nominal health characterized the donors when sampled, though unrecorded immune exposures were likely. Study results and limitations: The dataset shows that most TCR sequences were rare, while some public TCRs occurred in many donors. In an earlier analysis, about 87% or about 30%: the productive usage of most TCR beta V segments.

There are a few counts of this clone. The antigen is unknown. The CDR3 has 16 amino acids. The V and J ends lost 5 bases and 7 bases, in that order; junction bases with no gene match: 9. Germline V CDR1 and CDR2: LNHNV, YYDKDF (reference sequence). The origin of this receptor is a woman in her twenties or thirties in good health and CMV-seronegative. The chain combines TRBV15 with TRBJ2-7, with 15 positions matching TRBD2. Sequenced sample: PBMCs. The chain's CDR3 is CATSRPGLAGGGEQYF. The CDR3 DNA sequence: TGTGCCACCAGCCGGCCGGGACTAGCGGGAGGAGGGGAGCAGTACTTC. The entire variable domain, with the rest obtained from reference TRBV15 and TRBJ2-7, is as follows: DAMVIQNPRYQVTQFGKPVTLSCSQTLNHNVMYWYQQKSSQAPKLLFHYYDKDFNNEADTPDNFQSRRPNTSFCFLDIRSPGLGDTAMYLCATSRPGLAGGGEQYFGPGTRLTVT.